This TCR beta chain was documented in a study of lymphopenia after photon versus proton radiotherapy. This clone is medium-sized within its sample. Its antigen is still unknown. With V trimmed by 4 bases and J by 6 bases, 13 bases remained unmatched. This CDR3 is built from 16 residues. Germline lookup yields CDR1 LGHNA and CDR2 YNFKEQ. Study results and limitations: Survival link was tested only in deceased patients; proton benefit remains a possibility. Oligoclonal CD8+ Temra expansion after nadir drove photon patients' diversity drop. In patients who died, overall survival fell as post-nadir TCR diversity dropped more.

The protocol was immunoSEQ multiplex PCR, while the TCRdb copy is restricted to in-frame clones and leaves out a portion. The repertoire holds about 40,000 clones, 85% to 90% seen once, with about a tenth in the top ten. The sequence was obtained from a woman in her sixties or seventies with pancreatic cancer. Some clones in this sample may be carry-over from other donors' samples. This chain links TRBV4-2 with TRBJ1-2; 8 nucleotides line up with TRBD1. The material sequenced was peripheral blood, taken from a patient treated with proton-based radiotherapy. CDR3 sequence reads: CASSRSLGQGIDGYTF. The CDR3 DNA sequence: TGTGCCAGCAGCCGGTCGCTTGGACAGGGAATAGATGGCTACACCTTC.